Listed here is a single T cell receptor (beta chain). Other nucleotide sequences from this sample produce the same CDR3. In the original analysis: ImmunoSEQ yielded junction-only sequences lacking quality scores, so filtering differed. TCRdb keeps only in-frame clones here, not all; method: immunoSEQ multiplex PCR. V and J calls plus clone size are reproduced from that table; the DNA served to infer D and trimming. Of 2 million to 2.5 million clones listed, about nine tenths are singletons. The sample comes from a study of shared clonotypes between healthy human individuals. The CDR3 extends over 13 amino acids. Germline V gene lookup returns CDR1 SGHTA and CDR2 FQGNSA. V lost 3 bases and J lost 3, with 9 bases in between.

The TCR sequence derives from a man between 18 and 29 years old in good health. Some clones in this sample may be carry-over from other donors' samples. The rearrangement uses TRBV7-2 and TRBJ2-7, with D tentatively TRBD1 (5 bases). Material for sequencing was naive CD4+ T cells from PBMCs. Subset in this sample: CD45RA+ positively selected. CDR3 bases: TGTGCCAGCAGCTTGGGGCTACTCTACGAGCAGTACTTC. This gives the protein CASSLGLLYEQYF.